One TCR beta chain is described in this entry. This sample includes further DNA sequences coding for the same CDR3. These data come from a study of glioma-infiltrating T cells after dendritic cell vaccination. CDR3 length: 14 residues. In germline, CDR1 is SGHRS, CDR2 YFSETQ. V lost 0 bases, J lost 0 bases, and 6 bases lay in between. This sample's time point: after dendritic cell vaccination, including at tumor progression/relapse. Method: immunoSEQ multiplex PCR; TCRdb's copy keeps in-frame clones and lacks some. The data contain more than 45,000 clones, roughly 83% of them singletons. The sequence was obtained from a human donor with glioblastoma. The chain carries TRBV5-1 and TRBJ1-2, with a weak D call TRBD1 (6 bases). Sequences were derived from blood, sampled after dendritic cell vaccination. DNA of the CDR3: TGCGCCAGCAGCTTGGAGGGGGCTAACTATGGCTACACCTTC. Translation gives CASSLEGANYGYTF.